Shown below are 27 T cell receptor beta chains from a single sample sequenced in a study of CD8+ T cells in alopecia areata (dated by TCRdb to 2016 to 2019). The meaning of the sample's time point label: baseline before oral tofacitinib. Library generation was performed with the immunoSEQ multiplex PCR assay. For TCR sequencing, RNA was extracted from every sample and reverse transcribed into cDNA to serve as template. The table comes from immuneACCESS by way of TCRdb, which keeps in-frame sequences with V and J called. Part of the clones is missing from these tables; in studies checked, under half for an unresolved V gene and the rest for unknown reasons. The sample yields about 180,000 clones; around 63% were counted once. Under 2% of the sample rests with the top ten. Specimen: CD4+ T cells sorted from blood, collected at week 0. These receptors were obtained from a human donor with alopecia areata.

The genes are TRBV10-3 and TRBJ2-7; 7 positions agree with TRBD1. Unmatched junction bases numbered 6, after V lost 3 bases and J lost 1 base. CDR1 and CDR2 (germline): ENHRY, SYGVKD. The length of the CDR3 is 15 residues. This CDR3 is CAISDRTGPSYEQYF. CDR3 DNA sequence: TGTGCCATCAGTGACCGGACAGGCCCATCCTACGAGCAGTACTTC.

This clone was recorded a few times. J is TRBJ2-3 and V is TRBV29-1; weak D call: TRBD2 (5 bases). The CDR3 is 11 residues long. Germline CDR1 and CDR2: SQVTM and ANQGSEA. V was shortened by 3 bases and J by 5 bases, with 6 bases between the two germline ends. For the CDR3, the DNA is TGCAGCGTTGACGCGGGAGATACGCAGTATTTT. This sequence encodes CSVDAGDTQYF.

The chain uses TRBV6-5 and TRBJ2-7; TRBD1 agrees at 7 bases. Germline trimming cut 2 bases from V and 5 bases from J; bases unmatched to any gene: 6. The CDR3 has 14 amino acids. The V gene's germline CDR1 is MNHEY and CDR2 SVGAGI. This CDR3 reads CASSYRDRAHEQYF. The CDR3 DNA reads TGTGCCAGCAGTTACCGTGACAGGGCTCACGAGCAGTACTTC.

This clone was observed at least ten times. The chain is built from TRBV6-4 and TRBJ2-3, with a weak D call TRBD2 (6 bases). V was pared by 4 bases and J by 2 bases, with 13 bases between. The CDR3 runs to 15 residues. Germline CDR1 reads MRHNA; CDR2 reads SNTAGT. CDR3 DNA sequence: TGTGCCAGCAGTGGGAGGCGGGGCGCCACAGATACGCAGTATTTT. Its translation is CASSGRRGATDTQYF.

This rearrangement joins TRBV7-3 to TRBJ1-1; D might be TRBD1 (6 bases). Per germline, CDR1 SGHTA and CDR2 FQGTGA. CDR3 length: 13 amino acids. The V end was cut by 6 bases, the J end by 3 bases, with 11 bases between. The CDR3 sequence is CASRDRGDTEAFF. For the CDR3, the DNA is TGTGCCAGCAGGGACAGAGGGGACACTGAAGCTTTCTTT.

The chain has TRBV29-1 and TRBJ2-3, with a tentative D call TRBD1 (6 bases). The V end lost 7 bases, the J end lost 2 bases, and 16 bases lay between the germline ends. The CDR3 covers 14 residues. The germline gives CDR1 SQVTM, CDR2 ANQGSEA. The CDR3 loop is CSGLQGLHTDTQYF. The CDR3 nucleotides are TGCAGCGGCTTACAGGGTCTACACACAGATACGCAGTATTTT.

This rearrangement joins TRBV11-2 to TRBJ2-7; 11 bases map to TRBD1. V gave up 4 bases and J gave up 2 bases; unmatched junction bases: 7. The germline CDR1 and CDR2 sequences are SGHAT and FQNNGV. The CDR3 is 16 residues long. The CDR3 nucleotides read TGTGCCAGCAGCTCATCCTTGGACAGGGGGCCCTACGAGCAGTACTTC. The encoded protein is CASSSSLDRGPYEQYF. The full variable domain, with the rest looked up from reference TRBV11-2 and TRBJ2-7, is EAGVAQSPRYKIIEKRQSVAFWCNPISGHATLYWYQQILGQGPKLLIQFQNNGVVDDSQLPKDRFSAERLKGVDSTLKIQPAKLEDSAVYLCASSSSLDRGPYEQYFGPGTRLTVT.

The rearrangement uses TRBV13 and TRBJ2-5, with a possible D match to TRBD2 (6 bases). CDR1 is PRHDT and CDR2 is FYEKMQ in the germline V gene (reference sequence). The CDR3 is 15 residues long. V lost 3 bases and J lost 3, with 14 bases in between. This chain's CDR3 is CASSFVAGRKETQYF. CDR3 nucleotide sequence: TGTGCCAGCAGCTTTGTCGCGGGACGAAAAGAGACCCAGTACTTC.

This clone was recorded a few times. The CDR3 DNA reads as TGCGCCAGCAGCCAAGAGCGGCCAGGTTTCAATGAGCAGTTCTTC. The encoded protein is CASSQERPGFNEQFF. V gene TRBV4-3 combines with J gene TRBJ2-1; D gene unclear. Germline assignment: CDR1 LGHNA and CDR2 YSLEER. Between the trimmed V and J ends, which lost 0 bases and 6 bases, there was a span of 12 bases. CDR3 length: 15 amino acids.

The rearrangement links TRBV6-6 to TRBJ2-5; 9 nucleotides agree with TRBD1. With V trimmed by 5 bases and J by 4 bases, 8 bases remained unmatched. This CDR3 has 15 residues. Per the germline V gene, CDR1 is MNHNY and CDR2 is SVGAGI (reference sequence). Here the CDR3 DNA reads TGTGCCAGCAGTGGTAACAGGGGGCTTGTAGAGACCCAGTACTTC. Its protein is CASSGNRGLVETQYF.

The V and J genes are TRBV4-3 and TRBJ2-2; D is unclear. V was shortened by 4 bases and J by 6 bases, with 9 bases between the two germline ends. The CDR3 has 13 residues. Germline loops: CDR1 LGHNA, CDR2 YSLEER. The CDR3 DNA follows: TGCGCCAGCAGCCTGAGGAGAGCCGGGGAGCTGTTTTTT. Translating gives CASSLRRAGELFF.

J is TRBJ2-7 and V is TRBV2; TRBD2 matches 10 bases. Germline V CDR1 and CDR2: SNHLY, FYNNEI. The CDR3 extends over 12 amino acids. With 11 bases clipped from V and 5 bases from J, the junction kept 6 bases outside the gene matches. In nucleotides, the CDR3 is TGTGCCGGCTATAGCGGGGGGAACGAGCAGTACTTC. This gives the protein CAGYSGGNEQYF.

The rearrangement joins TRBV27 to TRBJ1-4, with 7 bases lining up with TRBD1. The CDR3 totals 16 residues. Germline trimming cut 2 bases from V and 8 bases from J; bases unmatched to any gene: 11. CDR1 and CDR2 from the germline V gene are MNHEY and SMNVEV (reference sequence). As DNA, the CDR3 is TGTGCCAGCAGTTTAGGTGGGCAGGGGGAAACGGAAAAACTGTTTTTT. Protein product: CASSLGGQGETEKLFF. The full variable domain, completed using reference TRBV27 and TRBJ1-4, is EAQVTQNPRYLITVTGKKLTVTCSQNMNHEYMSWYRQDPGLGLRQIYYSMNVEVTDKGDVPEGYKVSRKEKRNFPLILESPSPNQTSLYFCASSLGGQGETEKLFFGSGTQLSVL.

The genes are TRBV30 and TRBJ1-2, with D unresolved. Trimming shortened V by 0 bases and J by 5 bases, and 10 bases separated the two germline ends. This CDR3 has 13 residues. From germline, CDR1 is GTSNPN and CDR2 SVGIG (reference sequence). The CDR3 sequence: CAWSVLMAYGYTF. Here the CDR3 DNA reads TGTGCCTGGAGTGTTTTGATGGCTTATGGCTACACCTTC.

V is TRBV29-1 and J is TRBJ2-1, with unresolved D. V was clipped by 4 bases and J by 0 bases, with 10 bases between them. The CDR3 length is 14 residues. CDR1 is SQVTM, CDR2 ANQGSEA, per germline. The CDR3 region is CSVAASSSYNEQFF. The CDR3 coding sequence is TGCAGCGTTGCGGCCTCAAGCTCCTACAATGAGCAGTTCTTC.

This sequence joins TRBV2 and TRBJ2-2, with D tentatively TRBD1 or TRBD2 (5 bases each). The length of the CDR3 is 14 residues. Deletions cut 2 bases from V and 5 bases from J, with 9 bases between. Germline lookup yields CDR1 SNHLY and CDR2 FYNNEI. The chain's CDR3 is CASSELWGTGELFF. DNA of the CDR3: TGTGCCAGCAGTGAATTATGGGGGACCGGGGAGCTGTTTTTT. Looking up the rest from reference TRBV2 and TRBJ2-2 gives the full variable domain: EPEVTQTPSHQVTQMGQEVILRCVPISNHLYFYWYRQILGQKVEFLVSFYNNEISEKSEIFDDQFSVERPDGSNFTLKIRSTKLEDSAMYFCASSELWGTGELFFGEGSRLTVL.

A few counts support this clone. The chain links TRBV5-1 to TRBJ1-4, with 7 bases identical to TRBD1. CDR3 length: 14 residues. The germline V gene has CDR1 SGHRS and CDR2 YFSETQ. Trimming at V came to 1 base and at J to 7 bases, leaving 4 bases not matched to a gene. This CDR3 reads CASSLRQGGEKLFF. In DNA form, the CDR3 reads TGCGCCAGCAGCTTGAGACAGGGCGGTGAAAAACTGTTTTTT.

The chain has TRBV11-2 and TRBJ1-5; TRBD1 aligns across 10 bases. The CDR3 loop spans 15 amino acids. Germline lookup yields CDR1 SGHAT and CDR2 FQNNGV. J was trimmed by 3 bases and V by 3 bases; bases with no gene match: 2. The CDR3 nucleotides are TGTGCCAGCAGCTTTGGGACAGGGGACAATCAGCCCCAGCATTTT. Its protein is CASSFGTGDNQPQHF.

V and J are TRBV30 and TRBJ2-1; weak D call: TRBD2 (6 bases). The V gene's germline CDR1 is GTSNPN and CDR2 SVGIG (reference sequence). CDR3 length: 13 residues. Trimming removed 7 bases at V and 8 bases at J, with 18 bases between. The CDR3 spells CAFPPSGGHEQFF. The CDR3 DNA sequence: TGTGCCTTCCCCCCCTCCGGGGGACATGAGCAGTTCTTC.

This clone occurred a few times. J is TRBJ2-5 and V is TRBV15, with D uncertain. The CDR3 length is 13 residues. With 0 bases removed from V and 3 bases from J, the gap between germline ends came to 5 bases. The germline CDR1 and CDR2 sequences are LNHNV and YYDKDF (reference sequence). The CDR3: CATSREIEETQYF. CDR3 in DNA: TGTGCCACCAGCAGAGAGATCGAAGAGACCCAGTACTTC.

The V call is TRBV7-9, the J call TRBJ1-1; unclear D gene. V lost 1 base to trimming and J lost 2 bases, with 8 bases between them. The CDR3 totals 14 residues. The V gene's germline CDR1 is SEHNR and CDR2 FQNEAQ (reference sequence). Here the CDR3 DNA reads TGTGCCAGCAGCTTAGTTACGGGAAACACTGAAGCTTTCTTT. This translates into CASSLVTGNTEAFF.

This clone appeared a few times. CDR3 coding DNA: TGCGCCAGCAGCCAAGGCCCGACAGGATCCTACGAGCAGTACTTC. Residues: CASSQGPTGSYEQYF. The gene calls are TRBV4-1 and TRBJ2-7, with D possibly TRBD1 on 6 matching bases. The germline V gene has CDR1 MGHRA and CDR2 YSYEKL. The CDR3 totals 15 residues. Trimming removed 1 base at V and 1 base at J, with 11 bases between.

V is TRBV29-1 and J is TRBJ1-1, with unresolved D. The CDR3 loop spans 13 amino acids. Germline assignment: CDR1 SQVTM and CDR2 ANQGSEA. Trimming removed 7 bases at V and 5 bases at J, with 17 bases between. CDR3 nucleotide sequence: TGCAGCGCTACAAGTGTGGTCACTACTGAAGCTTTCTTT. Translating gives CSATSVVTTEAFF.

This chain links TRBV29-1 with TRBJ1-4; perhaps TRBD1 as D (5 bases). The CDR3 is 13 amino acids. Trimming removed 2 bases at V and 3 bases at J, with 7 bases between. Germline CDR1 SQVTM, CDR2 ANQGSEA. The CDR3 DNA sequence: TGCAGCGTTGAAAGAGGGGCTAATGAAAAACTGTTTTTT. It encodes CSVERGANEKLFF.

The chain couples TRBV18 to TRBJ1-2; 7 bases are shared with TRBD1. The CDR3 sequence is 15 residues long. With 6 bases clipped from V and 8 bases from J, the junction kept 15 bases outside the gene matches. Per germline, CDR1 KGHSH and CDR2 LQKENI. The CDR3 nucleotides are TGTGCCAGCTCCTCGACCGGGGCTCAGGGGGTCGGCTACACCTTC. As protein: CASSSTGAQGVGYTF.

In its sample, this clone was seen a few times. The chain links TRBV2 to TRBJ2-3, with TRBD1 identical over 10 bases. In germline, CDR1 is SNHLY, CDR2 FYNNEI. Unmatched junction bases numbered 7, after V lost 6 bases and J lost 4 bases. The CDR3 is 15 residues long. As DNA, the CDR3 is TGTGCCAGCAGGATCCGGGACAGGGGCCCAGATACGCAGTATTTT. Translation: CASRIRDRGPDTQYF.

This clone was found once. The CDR3 bases are TGTGCCTGGAGCGGGGGCTACGCAACTAATGAAAAACTGTTTTTT. Residues: CAWSGGYATNEKLFF. The V call is TRBV30, the J call TRBJ1-4; weak D call: TRBD1 (6 bases). The V gene's germline CDR1 is GTSNPN and CDR2 SVGIG (reference sequence). V shed 3 bases and J shed 0 bases, with 11 bases lying between them. The CDR3 extends over 15 amino acids.